A single sample is the source of the 20 T cell receptor beta chains below, sequenced in a study of patients and donors after allogeneic stem cell transplantation (dated by TCRdb to about 2020). Libraries were built with RT-PCR. Sequenced on a NextSeq 550. Clones were called with MiXCR by TCRdb after fastp trimmed the public reads at Q25, and only in-frame beta chains were retained. Rows with one shared CDR3 protein collapse into an entry with the most common genes and DNA. This sample is represented by about 110,000 distinct CDR3 sequences; approximately 40% of them were singletons. The ten largest clones represent around 27% of the sample. The sample consisted of blood, either unsorted or a sorted T cell fraction (not recorded which). Source of these receptors: a human donor who was either an allogeneic HSCT recipient or a stem cell or donor lymphocyte infusion donor (not recorded which). It is not recorded whose cells these are; they may come from a transplant donor.

This clonotype was counted a few times. The rearrangement links TRBV5-1 to TRBJ2-7; D possibly corresponds to TRBD2 (5 bases). Germline CDR1 and CDR2: SGHRS and YFSETQ. Trimming removed 3 bases at V and 3 bases at J, with 13 bases between. The CDR3 is 14 amino acids. CDR3 in DNA: TGCGCCAGCAGCTCCTCTCGGGATAGCTACGAGCAGTACTTC. Its protein is CASSSSRDSYEQYF.

This clonotype was seen a few times. The chain joins TRBV7-2 to TRBJ1-2; no reliable D call. Germline V gene data show CDR1 as SGHTA and CDR2 as FQGNSA. V was cut by 5 bases and J by 0 bases, with 13 bases left in between. The CDR3 has 15 residues. The CDR3 sequence is CASSPGGRSNYGYTF. CDR3 in DNA: TGTGCCAGCAGCCCGGGCGGTCGATCTAACTATGGCTACACCTTC.

This clonotype was recorded a few times. The chain is built from TRBV2 and TRBJ1-2, with D maybe TRBD1 (5 bases). V was cut by 6 bases and J by 8 bases, with 10 bases left in between. CDR1 SNHLY and CDR2 FYNNEI come from the germline V gene. The CDR3 length is 11 residues. CDR3 amino acids: CASRGLGGYTF. As DNA, the CDR3 is TGTGCCAGCAGGGGACTGGGAGGCTACACCTTC.

This clonotype has more than one count but fewer than ten. V usage is TRBV5-1 and J usage is TRBJ1-1, with D possibly matching TRBD1 (6 bases). The CDR3 has 15 residues. Germline V gives CDR1 SGHRS, CDR2 YFSETQ. Trimming removed 0 bases at V and 5 bases at J, with 14 bases between. The CDR3 loop reads CASSLGGLIGTEAFF. DNA for the CDR3: TGCGCCAGCAGCTTGGGGGGGCTCATAGGGACTGAAGCTTTCTTT. The variable domain in full, with the rest retrieved from reference TRBV5-1 and TRBJ1-1, is KAGVTQTPRYLIKTRGQQVTLSCSPISGHRSVSWYQQTPGQGLQFLFEYFSETQRNKGNFPGRFSGRQFSNSRSEMNVSTLELGDSALYLCASSLGGLIGTEAFFGQGTRLTVV.

This clonotype is a singleton in its sample. The chain carries TRBV7-9 and TRBJ2-1, with TRBD2 matching 11 bases. The CDR3 sequence is 16 residues long. CDR1 and CDR2 from the germline V gene are SEHNR and FQNEAQ (reference sequence). J gave up 3 bases and V 5 bases, and 6 bases lay outside the gene matches. The CDR3 sequence is CASSLTGLADYNEQFF. The CDR3 coding sequence is TGTGCCAGCAGCCTTACGGGACTAGCGGACTACAATGAGCAGTTCTTC.

This clonotype appeared a few times. The chain employs TRBV20-1 and TRBJ2-1, with 10 bases aligning to TRBD2. In germline, CDR1 is DFQATT, CDR2 SNEGSKA (reference sequence). The CDR3 runs 14 residues. V was clipped by 1 base and J by 7 bases; unmatched bases: 4. Here the CDR3 reads CSARGLAGRNEQFF. CDR3 coding DNA: TGCAGTGCTAGAGGACTAGCGGGCAGGAATGAGCAGTTCTTC.

The rearrangement joins TRBV20-1 to TRBJ2-1, with 12 nucleotides matching TRBD2. V lost 8 bases to trimming and J lost 8 bases; unmatched junction nucleotides: 7. This CDR3 is 13 amino acids long. Germline CDR1 reads DFQATT; CDR2 reads SNEGSKA (reference sequence). The CDR3 is CSPMTSGSHEQFF. DNA of the CDR3: TGCAGTCCCATGACTAGCGGGAGCCATGAGCAGTTCTTC.

V and J are TRBV12-3 or TRBV12-4 and TRBJ2-4, with D perhaps matching TRBD2 (5 bases). The CDR3 is 14 residues long. Trimming left V 6 bases short and J 0 bases short, with 9 bases between. The CDR3 protein is CASSPRGAKNIQYF. The CDR3 DNA sequence: TGTGCCAGCAGCCCACGGGGAGCCAAAAACATTCAGTACTTC.

This clonotype was found a few times. The V call is TRBV25-1, the J call TRBJ1-2; perhaps TRBD1 as D (5 bases). The CDR3 consists of 16 residues. Germline V gene sequence: CDR1 MGHDK, CDR2 SYGVNS. Trimming shortened V by 1 base and J by 0 bases, and 12 bases separated the two germline ends. The CDR3 DNA is TGTGCCAGCAGTGAATCAGGGAGGCGAGCTAACTATGGCTACACCTTC. Translating gives CASSESGRRANYGYTF.

CDR3 loop: CASSSGEGGYEQYF. The CDR3 DNA sequence: TGTGCCAGCAGTTCTGGGGAGGGGGGCTACGAGCAGTACTTC. The V and J genes are TRBV28 and TRBJ2-7, with D possibly TRBD2 on 7 matching bases. Germline CDR1 is MDHEN and CDR2 is SYDVKM. This CDR3 has 14 residues. The V gene lost 4 bases and the J gene lost 3 bases, with 13 bases spanning the gap.

The chain links TRBV4-2 to TRBJ1-1; no definite D call. The CDR3 covers 13 residues. CDR1 is LGHNA and CDR2 is YNFKEQ in the germline V gene. Trimming stripped 3 bases from V and 6 bases from J, with 11 bases between. The chain's CDR3 is CASSQRGSAEAFF. Here the CDR3 DNA reads TGTGCCAGCAGCCAGAGAGGGAGCGCTGAAGCTTTCTTT.

This rearrangement joins TRBV20-1 to TRBJ1-1; D remains unclear. Trimming took 5 bases from V and 1 from J, leaving 20 bases between them. Germline CDR1 reads DFQATT; CDR2 reads SNEGSKA (reference sequence). The CDR3 extends over 16 amino acids. The chain's CDR3 is CSAFSASRVGNTEAFF. The DNA for the CDR3 is TGCAGTGCTTTTTCTGCCAGCCGGGTCGGGAACACTGAAGCTTTCTTT.

The chain carries TRBV18 and TRBJ2-2; D is ambiguous. With 2 bases removed from V and 4 bases from J, the gap between germline ends came to 11 bases. The CDR3 totals 15 residues. CDR1 is KGHSH, CDR2 LQKENI, per germline. The CDR3 sequence is CASSPRVSLTGELFF. The DNA for the CDR3 is TGTGCCAGCTCACCAAGGGTTTCCCTCACCGGGGAGCTGTTTTTT.

The J gene is TRBJ1-5, the V gene TRBV20-1, with D unresolved. V was cut by 5 bases and J by 9 bases, with 14 bases left in between. This CDR3 comprises 12 residues. The germline gives CDR1 DFQATT, CDR2 SNEGSKA (reference sequence). The DNA of the CDR3 is TGCAGTGCTCCTAGGCACCCCGGGCCCCAGCATTTT. Its translation is CSAPRHPGPQHF.

The rearrangement links TRBV7-2 to TRBJ2-5; D might be TRBD1 (6 bases). Trimming took off 7 bases at V and 5 bases at J, with 17 bases between the two ends. CDR3 length equals 14 residues. Per germline, CDR1 SGHTA and CDR2 FQGNSA. The CDR3: CASTLTGIRETQYF. The CDR3 DNA sequence: TGTGCCAGCACCCTAACAGGGATTCGGGAGACCCAGTACTTC.

The chain combines TRBV4-2 with TRBJ1-2; D call uncertain. Trimming shortened V by 1 base and J by 5 bases, and 20 bases separated the two germline ends. Germline loops: CDR1 LGHNA, CDR2 YNFKEQ. This CDR3 is built from 17 residues. The CDR3 is CASSQGGLVGFTYGYTF. CDR3 nucleotide sequence: TGTGCCAGCAGCCAAGGAGGCTTAGTGGGATTCACTTATGGCTACACCTTC.

In its sample, this clonotype was seen a few times. The chain uses TRBV5-1 and TRBJ1-1; D possibly corresponds to TRBD1 (6 bases). This CDR3 region has 15 residues. Trimming cost V 5 bases and J 1 base, with 15 bases left between them. Germline CDR1 and CDR2: SGHRS and YFSETQ. CDR3 DNA sequence: TGCGCCAGCAGGGGGGGACACCTATCGAACACTGAAGCTTTCTTT. Protein sequence: CASRGGHLSNTEAFF.

The rearrangement joins TRBV2 to TRBJ2-3; D possibly corresponds to TRBD2 (7 bases). CDR3 length: 14 residues. V was shortened by 6 bases and J by 3 bases, with 13 bases between the two germline ends. Germline CDR1 and CDR2: SNHLY and FYNNEI. The CDR3 DNA reads TGTGCCAGCAGCGCAGGGGAGGGGACAGATACGCAGTATTTT. Translated, it gives CASSAGEGTDTQYF.

The chain employs TRBV5-1 and TRBJ2-5, with 8 nucleotides matching TRBD2. This CDR3 is built from 15 residues. CDR1 is SGHRS and CDR2 is YFSETQ in the germline V gene. The V segment lost 0 bases and the J segment 5 bases; nucleotides outside the gene matches: 6. In nucleotides, the CDR3 is TGCGCCAGCAGCTTGGACGGTAGCGGGATGGAGACCCAGTACTTC. Translated: CASSLDGSGMETQYF.

The chain joins TRBV6-5 to TRBJ1-4; TRBD1 agrees at 7 bases. The J segment lost 3 bases and the V segment lost 5 bases, leaving 6 bases of the junction unmatched. Germline V gives CDR1 MNHEY, CDR2 SVGAGI. The CDR3 consists of 15 residues. CDR3 in DNA: TGTGCCAGCAGTCTCACAGGGGTGGCTAATGAAAAACTGTTTTTT. It yields the protein CASSLTGVANEKLFF.